This T cell receptor beta chain was documented in a study of blood T cell repertoires in COVID-19. Study as a whole: T cells, B-cell-depleted T cells, or PBMCs supplied cDNA or gDNA.

The method was immunoSEQ multiplex PCR; TCRdb's version includes in-frame clones alone and lacks a portion of them. The table shows about 84,000 clones, with roughly 80% occurring only once. CDR1 MNHEY and CDR2 SVGAGI come from the germline V gene. Trimming at V came to 0 bases and at J to 5 bases, leaving 2 bases not matched to a gene. This CDR3 is 15 amino acids long. The genes are TRBV6-5 and TRBJ1-3; the match to TRBD1 covers 9 bases. The sample comprised peripheral blood. The clonotype comes from a woman of 80 years or more with acute or convalescent COVID-19. The CDR3 here is CASSYSGTGRNTIYF. CDR3 sequence (DNA): TGTGCCAGCAGTTACTCCGGGACAGGGAGAAACACCATATATTTT.